The clone carrying this T cell receptor (beta chain) has a handful of counts. This sample is drawn from a study of T-cell memory formation after mild COVID-19. TCRdb called the 5' RACE reads again in MiXCR, with one record for every CDR3 protein. The table has 500,000 to 550,000 distinct CDR3 sequences, around 21% seen once. The V gene's germline CDR1 is SQVTM and CDR2 ANQGSEA. V gave up 7 bases and J gave up 6 bases, with 19 bases separating them. The CDR3 is 13 residues long. This chain uses TRBV29-1 with TRBJ2-7; D gene ambiguous. Material for sequencing was PBMCs or a T cell subset sorted from them (not recorded which). The sequence was obtained from an adult woman who had mild COVID-19 (a few samples of this study predate the infection). Cell type and time point are not known. CDR3 DNA: TGCAGCGCCGGCAACGACCAGGCAGCCGAGCAGTACTTC. It specifies CSAGNDQAAEQYF.